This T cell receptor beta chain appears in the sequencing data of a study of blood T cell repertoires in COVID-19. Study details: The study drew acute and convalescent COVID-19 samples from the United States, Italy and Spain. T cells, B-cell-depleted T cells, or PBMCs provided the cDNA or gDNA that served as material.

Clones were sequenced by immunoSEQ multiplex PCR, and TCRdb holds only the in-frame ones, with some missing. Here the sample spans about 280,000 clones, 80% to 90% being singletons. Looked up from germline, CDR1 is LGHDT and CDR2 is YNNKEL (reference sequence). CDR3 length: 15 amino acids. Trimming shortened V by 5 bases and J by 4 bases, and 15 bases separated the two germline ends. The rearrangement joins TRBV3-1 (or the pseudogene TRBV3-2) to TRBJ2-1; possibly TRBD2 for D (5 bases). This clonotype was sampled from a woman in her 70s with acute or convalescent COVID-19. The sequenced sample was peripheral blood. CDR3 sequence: CASSDSRSAYNEQFF. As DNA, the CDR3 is TGTGCCAGCAGCGACTCCCGTAGCGCTTACAATGAGCAGTTCTTC.